There are many counts of the clone carrying this TCR beta chain. Its antigen is currently unknown. The authors produced TCR alpha and TCR beta cDNA libraries with sample barcodes and UMIs by 5'RACE using constant-segment primers. A single record per CDR3 protein comes from TCRdb applying MiXCR to the 5' RACE reads. In the table there are some 270,000 distinct CDR3 sequences, over 15% of which are singletons. These data belong to a study of T-cell memory formation after mild COVID-19. Findings of the study overall: Pre-infection memory harbored some responding clones, suggesting cross-reactive memory joined. Clones that contracted from day 15 to 85 had balanced CD4/CD8; later expanders were CD4+ biased.

Sequencing was done on a sample of PBMCs or a T cell subset sorted from them (not recorded which). This TCR derives from an adult woman who had mild COVID-19 (a few samples of this study predate the infection). Cell type and time point are not known.

CDR3 coding DNA: TGTGCCAGCAGTTGGGGGACAGGGTCTTTTGGCTACACCTTC. As protein: CASSWGTGSFGYTF. The J gene is TRBJ1-2, the V gene TRBV12-3 or TRBV12-4; TRBD1 aligns across 9 bases. The CDR3 covers 14 residues. J was trimmed by 7 bases and V by 4 bases; bases with no gene match: 7.